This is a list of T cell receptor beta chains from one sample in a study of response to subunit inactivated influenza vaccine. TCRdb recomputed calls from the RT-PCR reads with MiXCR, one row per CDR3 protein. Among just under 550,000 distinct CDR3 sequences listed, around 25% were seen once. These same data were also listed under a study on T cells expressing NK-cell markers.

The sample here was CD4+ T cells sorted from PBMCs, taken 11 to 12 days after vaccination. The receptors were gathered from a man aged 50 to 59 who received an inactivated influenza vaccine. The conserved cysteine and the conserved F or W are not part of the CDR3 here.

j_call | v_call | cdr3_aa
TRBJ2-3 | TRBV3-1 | ASTPLYTSTDTQY
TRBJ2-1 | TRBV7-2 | ASSTSFGGYNEQF
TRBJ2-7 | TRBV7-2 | ASTLTGLDEQY
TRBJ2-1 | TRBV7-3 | ASSLRAGSVNEQF
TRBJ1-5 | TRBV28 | ASSQRGMGNQPQH
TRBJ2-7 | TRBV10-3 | AISRTSGDYEQY
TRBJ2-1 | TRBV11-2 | ASSLEWATAYNEQF
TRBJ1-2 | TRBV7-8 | ASSLDARNGFGYT
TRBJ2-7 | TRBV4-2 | ASSQRRTEYEQY
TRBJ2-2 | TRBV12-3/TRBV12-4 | ASSFRQSGELF
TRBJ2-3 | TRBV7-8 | ASSRGTSGRRDTQY
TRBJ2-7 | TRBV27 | ASSPRRVISYEQY
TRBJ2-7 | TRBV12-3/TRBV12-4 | ASSLSLRDSSYEQY
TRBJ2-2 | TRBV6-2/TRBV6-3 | ASSYGVGELF
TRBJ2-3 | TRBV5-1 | ASSRTSLADTQY
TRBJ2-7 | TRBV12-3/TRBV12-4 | ASSRGWEQY
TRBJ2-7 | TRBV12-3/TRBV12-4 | ASSFSFGVHEQY
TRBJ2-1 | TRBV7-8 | ASSLEIEDGSYNEQF
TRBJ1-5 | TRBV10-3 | AIRVDSNQPQH
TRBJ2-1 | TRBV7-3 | ASSLAAQNNEQF
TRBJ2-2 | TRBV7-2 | ASSSPTGANTGELF
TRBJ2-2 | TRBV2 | ASSAGQGYAGELF
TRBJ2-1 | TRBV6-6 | ASSRANYNEQF
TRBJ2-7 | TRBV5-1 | ASSLTSDRYEQY
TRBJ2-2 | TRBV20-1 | SARDRMTSGSLNTGELF
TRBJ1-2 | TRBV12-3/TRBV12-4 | ASSRGREYGYT
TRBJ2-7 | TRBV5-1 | ASSLAPPRGEQY
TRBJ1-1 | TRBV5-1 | ASSPTTGRTEAF
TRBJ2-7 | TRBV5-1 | ASSRRASGSNEQY
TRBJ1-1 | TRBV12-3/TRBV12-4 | ASTLPGPRNTEAF
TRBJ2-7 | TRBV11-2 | ASSANEGQQRNEQY
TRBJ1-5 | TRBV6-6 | ASSLDGYQPQH
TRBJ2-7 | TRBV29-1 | SVEDRVLAGNYEQY
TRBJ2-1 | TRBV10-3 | AIRMGLANYNEQF
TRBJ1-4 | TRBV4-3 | ASSQHRASNEKLF
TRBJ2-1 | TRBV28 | ASSFTPGEQF
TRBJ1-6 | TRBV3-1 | ASSHPGQGQNSPLH
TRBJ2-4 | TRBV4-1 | ASSQVETQGSKNIQY
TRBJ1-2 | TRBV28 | ASSFGFVSGYT
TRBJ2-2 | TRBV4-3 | ASSSRGNSWNTGELF
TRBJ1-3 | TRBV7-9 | ASSLSGAGVSGNTIY
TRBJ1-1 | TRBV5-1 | ASNLAGGNTEAF
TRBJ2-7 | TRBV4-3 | ASSQDAGGSSYEQY
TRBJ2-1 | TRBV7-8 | ASSLAREIGNEQF
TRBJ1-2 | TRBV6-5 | ASSSDSGFYGYT
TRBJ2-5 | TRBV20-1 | SATEQGIQETQY
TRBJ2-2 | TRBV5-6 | ASSWSGGGTGELF
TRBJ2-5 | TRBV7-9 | ASSVGLAGGPRETQY
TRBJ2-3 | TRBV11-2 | ASSSPRSRILSTDTQY
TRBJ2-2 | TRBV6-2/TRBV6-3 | ASSPQGASNTGELF
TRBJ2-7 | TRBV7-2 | ASSSRLVGRPYEQY
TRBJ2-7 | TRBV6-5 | ASNWLAGTYEQY
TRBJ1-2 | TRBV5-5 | ASSQPGQGRKNYGYT
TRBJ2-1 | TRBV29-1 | SFLTANEQF
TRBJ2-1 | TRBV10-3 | AISDGQGRRESYNEQF